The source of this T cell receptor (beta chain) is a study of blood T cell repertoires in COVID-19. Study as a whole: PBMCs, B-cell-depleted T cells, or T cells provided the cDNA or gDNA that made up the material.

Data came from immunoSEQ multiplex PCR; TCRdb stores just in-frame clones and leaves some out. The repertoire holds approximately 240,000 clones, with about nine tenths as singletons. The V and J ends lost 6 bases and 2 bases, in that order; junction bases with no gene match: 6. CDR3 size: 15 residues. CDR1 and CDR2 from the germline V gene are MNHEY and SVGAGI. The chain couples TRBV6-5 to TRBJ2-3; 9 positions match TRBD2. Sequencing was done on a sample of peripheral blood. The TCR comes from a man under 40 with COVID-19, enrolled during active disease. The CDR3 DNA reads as TGTGCCAGCAGCCCGCGGGGGGGCCTCACAGATACGCAGTATTTT. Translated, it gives CASSPRGGLTDTQYF.